The 27 T cell receptor beta chains given below trace back to one sample, sequenced in a study of blood T cell repertoires in COVID-19. Sequencing used immunoSEQ multiplex PCR; TCRdb keeps in-frame clones, though not all of them. Of about 3,500 clones in the sample, 76% were seen once. The sample was peripheral blood. These receptors were taken from a human donor in a cohort sampled during active COVID-19.

J is TRBJ2-7 and V is TRBV5-1; TRBD2 is a possible D gene (6 bases). Germline V gives CDR1 SGHRS, CDR2 YFSETQ. CDR3 length: 15 amino acids. Trimming removed 4 bases at V and 6 bases at J, with 20 bases between. CDR3 nucleotides: TGCGCCAGCAGCCAAGGGACTGGAGGACGTTCCGAGCAGTACGTC. This codes for CASSQGTGGRSEQYV.

The chain carries TRBV7-3 and TRBJ2-1, with 13 bases that match TRBD2. Trimming removed 4 bases from V and 4 bases from J; junction bases left unmatched: 4. The CDR3 has 16 amino acids. Germline values: CDR1 SGHTA, CDR2 FQGTGA. The CDR3 reads CASSSGLAGLYNEQFF. CDR3 sequence (DNA): TGTGCCAGCAGCTCGGGACTAGCGGGGTTGTACAATGAGCAGTTCTTC.

This clone was counted only a few times. This chain joins TRBV7-2 and TRBJ1-2, with TRBD1 as a possible D gene (5 bases). Germline V gives CDR1 SGHTA, CDR2 FQGNSA. The CDR3 extends over 16 amino acids. V lost 2 bases and J lost 0, with 13 bases in between. The CDR3 is CASSLSRQTSNYGYTF. The CDR3 nucleotides are TGTGCCAGCAGCTTATCGAGACAGACCTCTAACTATGGCTACACCTTC.

The chain combines TRBV7-3 with TRBJ2-2; possibly TRBD1 for D (5 bases). V lost 4 bases to trimming and J lost 0 bases, with 9 bases between them. This CDR3 has 15 residues. Germline V lookup: CDR1 SGHTA, CDR2 FQGTGA. In DNA form, the CDR3 reads TGTGCCAGCAGCTCCGACAGTACGAACACCGGGGAGCTGTTTTTT. This sequence encodes CASSSDSTNTGELFF.

The V call is TRBV7-2, the J call TRBJ1-5; D may be TRBD1 (5 bases). V was clipped by 8 bases and J by 0 bases, with 14 bases between them. This CDR3 has 15 residues. Germline lookup yields CDR1 SGHTA and CDR2 FQGNSA. The CDR3 reads CASSLGQNSNQPQHF. Here the CDR3 DNA reads TGTGCCAGCTCCTTGGGGCAGAATAGCAATCAGCCCCAGCATTTT.

CDR3 sequence: CASSERAGANEKLFF. The CDR3 region has the DNA TGTGCCAGCAGTGAACGGGCAGGGGCTAATGAAAAACTGTTTTTT. The gene calls are TRBV6-4 and TRBJ1-4; TRBD1 is a possible D gene (6 bases). Trimming removed 3 bases from V and 3 bases from J, with 11 bases in between. The CDR3 sequence is 15 residues long. Germline CDR1 is MRHNA and CDR2 is SNTAGT.

In its sample, this clone was seen a few times. In nucleotides, the CDR3 is TGTGCCAGCAGCTTAAGAGACAGGGAGAACACTGAAGCTTTCTTT. Its translation is CASSLRDRENTEAFF. The rearrangement links TRBV9 to TRBJ1-1; TRBD1 matches 7 bases. Germline V gene sequence: CDR1 SGDLS, CDR2 YYNGEE. V was pared by 4 bases and J by 1 base, with 7 bases of the junction left unmatched. This CDR3 contains 15 residues.

V gene TRBV6-2 or TRBV6-3 combines with J gene TRBJ2-3, with unresolved D. The V gene lost 5 bases and the J gene lost 2 bases, with 5 bases spanning the gap. The CDR3 is 12 amino acids. Germline loops: CDR1 MNHEY, CDR2 SVGEGT. CDR3 residues: CASSLPTDTQYF. The CDR3 region has the DNA TGTGCCAGCAGTCTACCCACAGATACGCAGTATTTT.

This clone was seen only once. The chain uses TRBV25-1 and TRBJ2-3; 8 bases fit TRBD2. Trimming at V came to 4 bases and at J to 2 bases, leaving 8 bases not matched to a gene. CDR1 and CDR2 (germline): MGHDK, SYGVNS. The CDR3 totals 16 residues. CDR3 region: CASSALAGINTDTQYF. In DNA, the CDR3 is TGTGCCAGCAGTGCTTTAGCGGGGATTAACACAGATACGCAGTATTTT.

V and J are TRBV20-1 and TRBJ1-5; D is perhaps TRBD1 (6 bases). CDR3 size: 14 residues. CDR1 and CDR2 (germline): DFQATT, SNEGSKA (reference sequence). Trimming removed 3 bases at V and 3 bases at J, with 12 bases between. The CDR3 bases are TGCAGTGCTAGTCTAGGGGGTGACAATCAGCCCCAGCATTTT. Translation gives CSASLGGDNQPQHF.

The chain employs TRBV19 and TRBJ1-1; possible D gene TRBD1, 5 bases. The CDR3 contains 14 residues. Per the germline V gene, CDR1 is LNHDA and CDR2 is SQIVND (reference sequence). The V gene lost 9 bases and the J gene lost 4 bases, with 18 bases spanning the gap. The CDR3 DNA reads as TGTGCCAGCACCCCCCGCAGGGCGAGCACTGAAGCTTTCTTT. Protein sequence: CASTPRRASTEAFF.

A single count supports this clone. V is TRBV6-2 or TRBV6-3 and J is TRBJ2-3; 9 nucleotides match TRBD1. Germline V gives CDR1 MNHEY, CDR2 SVGEGT. V lost 2 bases to trimming and J lost 4 bases; unmatched junction nucleotides: 4. The CDR3 extends over 15 amino acids. CDR3 in amino acids: CASSYGDRVADTQYF. CDR3 bases: TGTGCCAGCAGTTACGGGGACAGGGTGGCAGATACGCAGTATTTT.

The genes are TRBV5-4 and TRBJ2-1; TRBD1 agrees at 11 bases. Germline CDR1 reads SGHNT; CDR2 reads YYREEE (reference sequence). This CDR3 comprises 15 residues. J lost 10 bases, V lost 0 bases, and 6 bases had no gene match. CDR3 sequence (DNA): TGTGCCAGCAGCTTGGCGGGACAGGGGGTAAACGAGCAGTTCTTC. The encoded protein is CASSLAGQGVNEQFF.

The chain carries TRBV19 and TRBJ1-5, with D possibly being TRBD1 (5 bases). Trimming left V 4 bases short and J 0 bases short, with 16 bases between. The CDR3 spans 17 residues. Germline-derived CDR1 and CDR2 are LNHDA and SQIVND (reference sequence). The CDR3 DNA reads TGTGCCAGTAGTAGTCTAGGGGCGGAATATAGCAATCAGCCCCAGCATTTT. The encoded protein is CASSSLGAEYSNQPQHF.

The chain combines TRBV7-3 with TRBJ1-1, with D maybe TRBD1 (6 bases). Per germline, CDR1 SGHTA and CDR2 FQGTGA. The V end lost 1 base, the J end lost 4 bases, and 10 bases lay between the germline ends. The CDR3 consists of 14 residues. CDR3 residues: CASSLNPGVTEAFF. The CDR3 DNA reads TGTGCCAGCAGCTTAAATCCAGGGGTCACTGAAGCTTTCTTT.

The genes are TRBV9 and TRBJ1-6, with 9 bases aligning to TRBD1. J gave up 8 bases and V 4 bases, and 7 bases lay outside the gene matches. The germline gives CDR1 SGDLS, CDR2 YYNGEE. This CDR3 has 15 amino acids. This CDR3 is CASSPGQGKDSPLHF. In DNA form, the CDR3 reads TGTGCCAGCAGCCCCGGACAGGGGAAAGATTCACCCCTCCACTTT.

The rearrangement links TRBV28 to TRBJ2-5; D perhaps matches TRBD2 (6 bases). Trimming cost V 6 bases and J 3 bases, with 14 bases left between them. Germline V lookup: CDR1 MDHEN, CDR2 SYDVKM. This CDR3 has 14 amino acids. CDR3 sequence: CASRTRRTEETQYF. CDR3 bases: TGTGCCAGCAGGACTAGACGGACGGAAGAGACCCAGTACTTC.

This clone was seen only once. V gene TRBV7-9 combines with J gene TRBJ1-2; 9 nucleotides align to TRBD1. The CDR3 is 15 amino acids. Germline V gives CDR1 SEHNR, CDR2 FQNEAQ (reference sequence). Unmatched junction bases numbered 4, after V lost 5 bases and J lost 0 bases. CDR3: CASSRQGGANYGYTF. CDR3 DNA sequence: TGTGCCAGCAGCAGACAGGGGGGAGCTAACTATGGCTACACCTTC.

V and J are TRBV19 and TRBJ2-2; a possible D gene is TRBD1 (6 bases). V lost 5 bases, J lost 7 bases, and 11 bases lay in between. Per the germline V gene, CDR1 is LNHDA and CDR2 is SQIVND (reference sequence). The CDR3 totals 13 residues. Here the CDR3 reads CASSAQGIGELFF. In nucleotides, the CDR3 is TGTGCCAGTAGTGCCCAGGGGATCGGGGAGCTGTTTTTT.

V usage is TRBV19 and J usage is TRBJ1-2, with D tentatively TRBD1 (5 bases). Deletions cut 5 bases from V and 1 base from J, with 11 bases between. This CDR3 is 14 amino acids long. CDR1 is LNHDA and CDR2 is SQIVND in the germline V gene (reference sequence). The CDR3 region is CASSQQALNYGYTF. CDR3 coding DNA: TGTGCCAGTAGTCAACAGGCCCTTAACTATGGCTACACCTTC. The whole variable domain, remainder taken from reference TRBV19 and TRBJ1-2, is DGGITQSPKYLFRKEGQNVTLSCEQNLNHDAMYWYRQDPGQGLRLIYYSQIVNDFQKGDIAEGYSVSREKKESFPLTVTSAQKNPTAFYLCASSQQALNYGYTFGSGTRLTVV.

The rearrangement joins TRBV4-3 to TRBJ2-1; TRBD1 agrees at 7 bases. Trimming took 4 bases from V and 9 from J; bases not matched to a gene: 21. Germline CDR1 and CDR2: LGHNA and YSLEER. This CDR3 has 18 amino acids. The chain's CDR3 is CASSPEGGRAGTEGEQFF. For the CDR3, the DNA is TGCGCCAGCAGCCCAGAAGGGGGCAGGGCTGGTACCGAGGGTGAGCAGTTCTTC.

This clone has only a few counts. The CDR3 DNA is TGTGCCTGCGACAGGAACACTGAAGCTTTCTTT. Translated: CACDRNTEAFF. The rearrangement links TRBV30 to TRBJ1-1; D perhaps matches TRBD1 (5 bases). CDR1 GTSNPN and CDR2 SVGIG come from the germline V gene (reference sequence). The CDR3 extends over 11 amino acids. Between the trimmed V and J ends, which lost 6 bases and 1 base, there was a span of 6 bases. The full variable domain, with the rest looked up from reference TRBV30 and TRBJ1-1, is SQTIHQWPATLVQPVGSPLSLECTVEGTSNPNLYWYRQAAGRGLQLLFYSVGIGQISSEVPQNLSASRPQDRQFILSSKKLLLSDSGFYLCACDRNTEAFFGQGTRLTVV.

The chain joins TRBV5-1 to TRBJ1-2; TRBD1 aligns across 8 bases. V trimming: 0 bases; J trimming: 2 bases; junction bases outside the gene matches: 3. Per germline, CDR1 SGHRS and CDR2 YFSETQ. This CDR3 contains 15 residues. CDR3 amino acids: CASSLAGQANYGYTF. CDR3 in DNA: TGCGCCAGCAGCTTGGCGGGACAGGCAAACTATGGCTACACCTTC.

The chain has TRBV5-5 and TRBJ1-1; possibly TRBD1 for D (5 bases). The V end was cut by 6 bases, the J end by 1 base, with 13 bases between. Looked up from germline, CDR1 is SGHKS and CDR2 is YYEKEE (reference sequence). The CDR3 has 14 residues. Here the CDR3 DNA reads TGTGCCAGCATGCGGGTCGGGGGGAACACTGAAGCTTTCTTT. As protein: CASMRVGGNTEAFF. Full variable domain (remainder filled in from reference TRBV5-5 and TRBJ1-1): DAGVTQSPTHLIKTRGQQVTLRCSPISGHKSVSWYQQVLGQGPQFIFQYYEKEERGRGNFPDRFSARQFPNYSSELNVNALLLGDSALYLCASMRVGGNTEAFFGQGTRLTVV.

The V gene is TRBV5-6, the J gene TRBJ1-4; D gene ambiguous. The CDR3 sequence is 16 residues long. Between the trimmed V and J ends, which lost 2 bases and 5 bases, there was a span of 16 bases. Looked up from germline, CDR1 is SGHDT and CDR2 is YYEEEE. This CDR3 is CASSFFIVASNEKLFF. CDR3 nucleotides: TGTGCCAGCAGCTTTTTTATAGTCGCAAGCAATGAAAAACTGTTTTTT.

CDR3 in amino acids: CASSQTPSGVHGYTF. CDR3 bases: TGTGCCAGCAGCCAAACACCGTCGGGAGTGCATGGCTACACCTTC. The J gene is TRBJ1-2, the V gene TRBV3-1 (or the pseudogene TRBV3-2); D is unresolved. V gave up 2 bases and J gave up 6 bases, with 16 bases separating them. Germline loops: CDR1 LGHDT, CDR2 YNNKEL (reference sequence). This CDR3 is 15 amino acids long.

The chain joins TRBV7-3 to TRBJ2-1; 8 bases line up with TRBD2. V trimming: 0 bases; J trimming: 6 bases; junction bases outside the gene matches: 7. Germline CDR1 is SGHTA and CDR2 is FQGTGA. CDR3 length equals 16 residues. As DNA, the CDR3 is TGTGCCAGCAGCTTAACGGGGGCGGGAGGTTTCAATGAGCAGTTCTTC. Translated: CASSLTGAGGFNEQFF.